The rows below give T cell receptor beta chains drawn from one sample of a study of CXCR3-negative and CXCR3-positive naive CD8 T cells. With the 5' RACE reads reprocessed, TCRdb shows one record per CDR3 protein and no DNA. The listing contains about 120,000 distinct CDR3 sequences. Source material: naive CXCR3- CD8+ T cells from blood. The origin of the receptors is a human donor in good health. Some clones in this sample may be carry-over from other donors' samples. CDR3s include the opening cysteine and the closing phenylalanine or tryptophan. The order of the fields is V gene, CDR3 length, J gene, CDR3 protein.

TRBV11-2	16	TRBJ2-2	CASSLAFRISTGELFF
TRBV29-1	13	TRBJ1-1	CSVAGGRNTEAFF
TRBV7-2	17	TRBJ2-3	CASSLDPGDTSTDTQYF
TRBV14	20	TRBJ2-1	CASSHPGLAGGPGAYNEQFF
TRBV29-1	15	TRBJ2-7	CSVEDLSGETYEQYF
TRBV20-1	15	TRBJ1-1	CSAREQGAGFTEAFF
TRBV5-5	15	TRBJ2-2	CASSLWSGGGGELFF
TRBV7-9	15	TRBJ2-1	CASSQRDRGDNEQFF
TRBV5-1	16	TRBJ2-7	CASSFDGLPISYEQYF
TRBV7-9	16	TRBJ2-3	CASSSRQGRFADTQYF
TRBV7-9	14	TRBJ2-1	CASSRLLLANEQFF
TRBV4-2	15	TRBJ2-5	CASSQDVGGQETQYF
TRBV28	14	TRBJ2-7	CASSPPDRGYEQYF
TRBV7-6	18	TRBJ1-3	CASSSHVSGESAGNTIYF
TRBV20-1	13	TRBJ1-5	CSAREEYNQPQHF
TRBV19	13	TRBJ1-5	CASSVAPIEPQHF
TRBV27	12	TRBJ2-7	CASRGSYYEQYF
TRBV2	14	TRBJ1-5	CASSEDRSNQPQHF
TRBV4-3	17	TRBJ2-4	CASSQALTGGSKNIQYF
TRBV29-1	12	TRBJ1-2	CSVPEGGSGYTF
TRBV13	15	TRBJ1-4	CASATMTGTAEKLFF
TRBV13	13	TRBJ1-1	CASSHGPNTEAFF
TRBV29-1	17	TRBJ2-6	CSVESFPDYSGANVLTF
TRBV29-1	16	TRBJ2-2	CSVVSADRGSTGELFF
TRBV12-3/TRBV12-4	15	TRBJ1-5	CASSSYGQRDQPQHF
TRBV7-9	19	TRBJ2-5	CASSLVTSGGPIPSETQYF
TRBV29-1	14	TRBJ2-7	CSVAGTAPIYEQYF
TRBV20-1	20	TRBJ2-2	CSAKSPRLAGGNTNTGELFF